The 30 T cell receptor beta chains reported below all come from one sample, sequenced in a study of CD8 T cells in Susac syndrome. Random hexamers were used to reverse transcribe roughly 0.45 to 1 ug of RNA. TCRdb itself ran the immunoSEQ multiplex PCR reads through MiXCR, one entry per CDR3 protein. The table lists roughly 88,000 distinct CDR3 sequences, about 95% of them singletons. The sequencing input was CD8+ T cells from PBMCs. These TCRs come from a human donor with Susac syndrome.

V is TRBV30 and J is TRBJ2-3; 12 bases fit TRBD2. From germline, CDR1 is GTSNPN and CDR2 SVGIG (reference sequence). The CDR3 loop spans 15 amino acids. After removal of 4 bases from V and 0 bases from J, the junction contained 2 bases not matched to a gene. CDR3 amino acids: CAWTSGRASTDTQYF. The CDR3 nucleotides read TGTGCCTGGACTAGCGGGAGGGCGAGCACAGATACGCAGTATTTT. The variable domain in full, completed from reference TRBV30 and TRBJ2-3, reads SQTIHQWPATLVQPVGSPLSLECTVEGTSNPNLYWYRQAAGRGLQLLFYSVGIGQISSEVPQNLSASRPQDRQFILSSKKLLLSDSGFYLCAWTSGRASTDTQYFGPGTRLTVL.

The chain is built from TRBV19 and TRBJ1-1, with no clear D. The CDR3 is 13 residues long. Between the trimmed V and J ends, which lost 8 bases and 0 bases, there was a span of 10 bases. Germline V gene sequence: CDR1 LNHDA, CDR2 SQIVND (reference sequence). Written as DNA, the CDR3 is TGTGCCAGTGGGTCTTCTCTGAACACTGAAGCTTTCTTT. Its protein product is CASGSSLNTEAFF.

CDR3 bases: TGTGCCTGGATGTGGGTTGGGAGGGAGGAAGGCTACACCTTC. Encoded protein: CAWMWVGREEGYTF. The V call is TRBV30, the J call TRBJ1-2; D remains unclear. Trimming cost V 4 bases and J 8 bases, with 20 bases left between them. The germline CDR1 and CDR2 sequences are GTSNPN and SVGIG (reference sequence). There are 14 residues in the CDR3.

V and J are TRBV4-2 and TRBJ2-7; maybe TRBD1 (6 bases). Trimming shortened V by 3 bases and J by 0 bases, and 12 bases separated the two germline ends. Per germline, CDR1 LGHNA and CDR2 YNFKEQ. The CDR3 is made up of 15 amino acids. The CDR3 bases are TGTGCCAGCAGCCAGTACCGGGACATCTCCTACGAGCAGTACTTC. Its protein is CASSQYRDISYEQYF.

V gene TRBV29-1 combines with J gene TRBJ2-1; D ambiguous. In germline, CDR1 is SQVTM, CDR2 ANQGSEA. V shed 4 bases and J shed 2 bases, with 9 bases lying between them. The CDR3 contains 13 residues. This CDR3 is CSVGAPAYNEQFF. DNA of the CDR3: TGCAGCGTTGGGGCCCCCGCCTACAATGAGCAGTTCTTC.

The chain uses TRBV20-1 and TRBJ1-1; unclear D gene. Trimming removed 0 bases at V and 1 base at J, with 9 bases between. CDR3 length equals 14 residues. Germline V gene lookup returns CDR1 DFQATT and CDR2 SNEGSKA (reference sequence). For the CDR3, the DNA is TGCAGTGCTAGAGACTATCCCTCGAACACTGAAGCTTTCTTT. It yields the protein CSARDYPSNTEAFF.

This chain links TRBV7-9 with TRBJ2-5, with 8 bases aligning to TRBD1. The J segment lost 2 bases and the V segment lost 3 bases, leaving 5 bases of the junction unmatched. In germline, CDR1 is SEHNR, CDR2 FQNEAQ (reference sequence). The CDR3 is made up of 15 amino acids. CDR3 DNA: TGTGCCAGCAGCTTTAGACAGGGGCGACAAGAGACCCAGTACTTC. It yields the protein CASSFRQGRQETQYF.

The rearrangement links TRBV13 to TRBJ2-7, with D unclear. The germline V gene has CDR1 PRHDT and CDR2 FYEKMQ (reference sequence). The V end was cut by 0 bases, the J end by 1 base, with 7 bases between. This CDR3 region has 14 residues. CDR3: CASSLGRKSYEQYV. The CDR3 region has the DNA TGTGCCAGCAGCTTAGGCCGTAAGTCCTACGAGCAGTACGTC.

This sequence joins TRBV5-4 and TRBJ2-1; D remains ambiguous. The CDR3 sequence is 16 residues long. Per germline, CDR1 SGHNT and CDR2 YYREEE (reference sequence). V was trimmed by 4 bases and J by 8 bases, leaving 22 bases between them. The CDR3 sequence is CASSPPDSLGSDEQFF. The CDR3 nucleotides are TGTGCCAGCAGCCCTCCGGATTCCCTAGGGTCTGATGAGCAGTTCTTC.

The chain employs TRBV7-3 and TRBJ2-5, with D unclear. This CDR3 region has 16 residues. CDR1 is SGHTA and CDR2 is FQGTGA in the germline V gene. Between the trimmed V and J ends, which lost 1 base and 2 bases, there was a span of 14 bases. In DNA, the CDR3 is TGTGCCAGCAGCTTAAGTCACAGTATCGGACAAGAGACCCAGTACTTC. Protein product: CASSLSHSIGQETQYF.

Concerning this clonotype: The junction does not match germline at one end; this may be a read error. CDR3 DNA sequence: TGTGCCTGCAGACAGGGGGCGAACACCGGGGAGCTGTTTTTT. The encoded protein is CACRQGANTGELFF. The chain is built from TRBV28 and TRBJ2-2; 9 bases map to TRBD1. The CDR3 is 14 amino acids. Germline V gene sequence: CDR1 MDHEN, CDR2 SYDVKM.

The chain uses TRBV9 and TRBJ2-5; TRBD1 matches at 9 bases. The CDR3 totals 15 residues. The ends lost 0 bases at V and 1 base at J; junction bases unmatched: 1. Germline-derived CDR1 and CDR2 are SGDLS and YYNGEE. The CDR3 DNA is TGTGCCAGCAGCGTAGGGGGACAGGGCCAAGAGACCCAGTACTTC. Amino acid sequence: CASSVGGQGQETQYF.

The chain links TRBV18 to TRBJ1-1, with D unresolved. Germline V lookup: CDR1 KGHSH, CDR2 LQKENI. This CDR3 has 13 amino acids. V shed 3 bases and J shed 4 bases, with 9 bases lying between them. The CDR3 nucleotides read TGTGCCAGCTCACCCCTACCCCGCACTGAAGCTTTCTTT. Translated, it gives CASSPLPRTEAFF.

This clonotype was found once. CDR3 sequence (DNA): TGTGCCACCCAGTTGGGGGGCGCGACTGAAGCTTTCTTT. This sequence encodes CATQLGGATEAFF. The rearrangement uses TRBV27 and TRBJ1-1; perhaps TRBD1 as D (6 bases). CDR1 is MNHEY, CDR2 SMNVEV, per germline (reference sequence). The CDR3 covers 13 residues. Trimming stripped 10 bases from V and 5 bases from J, with 17 bases between.

The rearrangement links TRBV9 to TRBJ2-1; a possible D gene is TRBD2 (5 bases). V was trimmed by 6 bases and J by 8 bases, leaving 12 bases between them. Germline CDR1 SGDLS, CDR2 YYNGEE. The CDR3 spans 12 residues. The CDR3 reads CASNKGGYEQFF. The CDR3 nucleotides read TGTGCCAGCAATAAAGGCGGGTATGAGCAGTTCTTC.

The chain combines TRBV11-2 with TRBJ1-1; TRBD1 matches at 8 bases. Germline trimming cut 5 bases from V and 5 bases from J; bases unmatched to any gene: 10. CDR1 is SGHAT and CDR2 is FQNNGV in the germline V gene. The CDR3 is made up of 15 amino acids. CDR3 sequence (DNA): TGTGCCAGCAGCCCTGGACAGGGTAGGGGTACTGAAGCTTTCTTT. This gives the protein CASSPGQGRGTEAFF.

The CDR3 DNA sequence: TGCAGTGCCGTCTCCCGGGACCAGAGGGATACGCAGTATTTT. This codes for CSAVSRDQRDTQYF. The rearrangement joins TRBV20-1 to TRBJ2-3; D might be TRBD1 or TRBD2, each matching 5 bases. Trimming took 6 bases from V and 6 from J, leaving 19 bases between them. Germline V CDR1 and CDR2: DFQATT, SNEGSKA (reference sequence). This CDR3 comprises 14 residues.

This chain links TRBV6-5 with TRBJ2-5; TRBD1 matches 8 bases. From germline, CDR1 is MNHEY and CDR2 SVGAGI. This CDR3 has 16 amino acids. The V and J ends lost 1 base and 4 bases, in that order; junction bases with no gene match: 8. The CDR3 DNA reads as TGTGCCAGCAGTTACTGGGCAGGGGGCGCGTCAGAGACCCAGTACTTC. Translating gives CASSYWAGGASETQYF.

The genes are TRBV30 and TRBJ2-1; D not resolved. The germline gives CDR1 GTSNPN, CDR2 SVGIG (reference sequence). The CDR3 runs 17 residues. Trimming cost V 3 bases and J 0 bases, with 18 bases left between them. CDR3 nucleotide sequence: TGTGCCTGGAGCTCTATGATTGGGGTGAGCTCCTACAATGAGCAGTTCTTC. This sequence encodes CAWSSMIGVSSYNEQFF.

This clonotype has a single count. This chain links TRBV5-1 with TRBJ1-2; TRBD1 might be the D (5 bases). CDR3 size: 16 residues. Germline V CDR1 and CDR2: SGHRS, YFSETQ. V was shortened by 5 bases and J by 0 bases, with 17 bases between the two germline ends. CDR3 DNA sequence: TGCGCCAGCAGTAAGGGGAACGAAGTAGCTAACTATGGCTACACCTTC. Translation: CASSKGNEVANYGYTF. The full variable domain, its missing parts supplied by reference TRBV5-1 and TRBJ1-2, is KAGVTQTPRYLIKTRGQQVTLSCSPISGHRSVSWYQQTPGQGLQFLFEYFSETQRNKGNFPGRFSGRQFSNSRSEMNVSTLELGDSALYLCASSKGNEVANYGYTFGSGTRLTVV.

The CDR3 DNA reads TGCAGCGTTGAAGGGGGACCCGACTTCTATGGCTACACCTTC. As protein: CSVEGGPDFYGYTF. The J gene is TRBJ1-2, the V gene TRBV29-1; D possibly corresponds to TRBD1 (5 bases). In germline, CDR1 is SQVTM, CDR2 ANQGSEA. The ends were cut back, 1 base at V and 4 bases at J, with 13 bases in the middle. The CDR3 consists of 14 residues.

The chain couples TRBV2 to TRBJ2-7; no firm D call. Germline CDR1 reads SNHLY; CDR2 reads FYNNEI. V lost 4 bases and J 4 bases, leaving 11 bases between the germline ends. The CDR3 has 13 residues. The CDR3 protein is CASSGDQFYEQYV. The CDR3, as DNA: TGTGCCAGCAGTGGCGACCAGTTTTACGAGCAGTACGTC.

This clonotype was observed a few times. The rearrangement links TRBV29-1 to TRBJ1-2; no reliable D call. Trimming removed 7 bases from V and 2 bases from J, with 8 bases in between. Germline CDR1 SQVTM, CDR2 ANQGSEA. CDR3 length: 11 amino acids. CDR3 loop: CSGMTNYGYTF. The CDR3 DNA reads as TGCAGCGGTATGACCAACTATGGCTACACCTTC.

The J gene is TRBJ1-6, the V gene TRBV28; 7 bases match TRBD1. Germline CDR1 and CDR2: MDHEN and SYDVKM. The trim removed 5 bases at V and 9 bases at J, leaving 7 bases unmatched. The length of the CDR3 is 14 residues. CDR3 region: CASSATGVGSPLHF. CDR3 bases: TGTGCCAGCAGTGCCACAGGGGTGGGTTCACCCCTCCACTTT.

The CDR3 sequence is CASSQERPPGNTEAFF. As DNA, the CDR3 is TGCGCCAGCAGCCAAGAAAGGCCCCCAGGGAACACTGAAGCTTTCTTT. The gene calls are TRBV4-1 and TRBJ1-1; D remains ambiguous. The germline gives CDR1 MGHRA, CDR2 YSYEKL. This CDR3 is built from 16 residues. Trimming left V 0 bases short and J 1 base short, with 12 bases between.

This clonotype has a single count. The genes are TRBV14 and TRBJ2-3; D possibly corresponds to TRBD2 (6 bases). Germline-derived CDR1 and CDR2 are SGHDN and FVKESK. The length of the CDR3 is 15 residues. The V end lost 4 bases, the J end lost 1 base, and 12 bases lay between the germline ends. The CDR3 DNA reads as TGTGCCAGCAGCCCGACGAAGCGGGGCACAGATACGCAGTATTTT. It specifies CASSPTKRGTDTQYF. The full variable domain, completed using reference TRBV14 and TRBJ2-3, is EAGVTQFPSHSVIEKGQTVTLRCDPISGHDNLYWYRRVMGKEIKFLLHFVKESKQDESGMPNNRFLAERTGGTYSTLKVQPAELEDSGVYFCASSPTKRGTDTQYFGPGTRLTVL.

The rearrangement links TRBV30 to TRBJ1-2; 8 nucleotides line up with TRBD1. Germline V gives CDR1 GTSNPN, CDR2 SVGIG (reference sequence). This CDR3 contains 14 residues. With V trimmed by 0 bases and J by 4 bases, 4 bases remained unmatched. Here the CDR3 reads CAWSVLGTGYGYTF. The CDR3 nucleotides are TGTGCCTGGAGTGTACTGGGGACAGGCTATGGCTACACCTTC.

The V gene is TRBV20-1, the J gene TRBJ2-1, with D perhaps being TRBD1 or TRBD2 (5 bases each). CDR1 is DFQATT, CDR2 SNEGSKA, per germline (reference sequence). The CDR3 sequence is 13 residues long. V was pared by 0 bases and J by 8 bases, with 11 bases between. Written as DNA, the CDR3 is TGCAGTGCTAGAGATAGGGACGGGCATGAGCAGTTCTTC. It codes for CSARDRDGHEQFF.

The chain joins TRBV25-1 to TRBJ2-7, with TRBD1 identical over 8 bases. The CDR3 runs to 14 residues. Trimming removed 5 bases from V and 6 bases from J; junction bases left unmatched: 9. Germline V gene data show CDR1 as MGHDK and CDR2 as SYGVNS. The CDR3 DNA sequence: TGTGCCAGCAGTCCCCGGGACAGGTTGGGCGAGCAGTACTTC. Amino acids: CASSPRDRLGEQYF.

The chain has TRBV20-1 and TRBJ2-6, with D tentatively TRBD2 (5 bases). The CDR3 has 14 amino acids. Per germline, CDR1 DFQATT and CDR2 SNEGSKA (reference sequence). The CDR3 bases are TGCAGCCTAACTCGGGGCTCTGGGGCCAACGTCCTGACTTTC. It yields the protein CSLTRGSGANVLTF.